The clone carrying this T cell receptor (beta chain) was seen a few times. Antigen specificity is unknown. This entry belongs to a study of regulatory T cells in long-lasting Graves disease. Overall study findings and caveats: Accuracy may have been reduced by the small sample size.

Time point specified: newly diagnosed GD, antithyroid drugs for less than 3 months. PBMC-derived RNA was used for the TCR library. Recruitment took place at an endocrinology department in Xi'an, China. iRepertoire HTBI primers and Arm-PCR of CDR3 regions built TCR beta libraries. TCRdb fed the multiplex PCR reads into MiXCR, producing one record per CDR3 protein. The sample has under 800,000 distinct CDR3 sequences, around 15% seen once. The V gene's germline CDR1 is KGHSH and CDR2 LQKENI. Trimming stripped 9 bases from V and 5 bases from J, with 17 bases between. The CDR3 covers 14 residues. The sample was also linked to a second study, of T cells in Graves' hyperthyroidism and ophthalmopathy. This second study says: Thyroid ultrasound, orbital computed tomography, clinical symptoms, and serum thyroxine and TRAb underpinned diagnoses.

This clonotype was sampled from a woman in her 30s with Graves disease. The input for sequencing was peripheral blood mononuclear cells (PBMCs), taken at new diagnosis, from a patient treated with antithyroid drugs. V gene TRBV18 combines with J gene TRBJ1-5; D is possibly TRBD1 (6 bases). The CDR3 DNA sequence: TGTGCCAGTAACACCGGGGGGGGCTATCAGCCCCAGCATTTT. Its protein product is CASNTGGGYQPQHF. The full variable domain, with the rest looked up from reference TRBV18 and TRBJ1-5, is NAGVMQNPRHLVRRRGQEARLRCSPMKGHSHVYWYRQLPEEGLKFMVYLQKENIIDESGMPKERFSAEFPKEGPSILRIQQVVRGDSAAYFCASNTGGGYQPQHFGDGTRLSIL.